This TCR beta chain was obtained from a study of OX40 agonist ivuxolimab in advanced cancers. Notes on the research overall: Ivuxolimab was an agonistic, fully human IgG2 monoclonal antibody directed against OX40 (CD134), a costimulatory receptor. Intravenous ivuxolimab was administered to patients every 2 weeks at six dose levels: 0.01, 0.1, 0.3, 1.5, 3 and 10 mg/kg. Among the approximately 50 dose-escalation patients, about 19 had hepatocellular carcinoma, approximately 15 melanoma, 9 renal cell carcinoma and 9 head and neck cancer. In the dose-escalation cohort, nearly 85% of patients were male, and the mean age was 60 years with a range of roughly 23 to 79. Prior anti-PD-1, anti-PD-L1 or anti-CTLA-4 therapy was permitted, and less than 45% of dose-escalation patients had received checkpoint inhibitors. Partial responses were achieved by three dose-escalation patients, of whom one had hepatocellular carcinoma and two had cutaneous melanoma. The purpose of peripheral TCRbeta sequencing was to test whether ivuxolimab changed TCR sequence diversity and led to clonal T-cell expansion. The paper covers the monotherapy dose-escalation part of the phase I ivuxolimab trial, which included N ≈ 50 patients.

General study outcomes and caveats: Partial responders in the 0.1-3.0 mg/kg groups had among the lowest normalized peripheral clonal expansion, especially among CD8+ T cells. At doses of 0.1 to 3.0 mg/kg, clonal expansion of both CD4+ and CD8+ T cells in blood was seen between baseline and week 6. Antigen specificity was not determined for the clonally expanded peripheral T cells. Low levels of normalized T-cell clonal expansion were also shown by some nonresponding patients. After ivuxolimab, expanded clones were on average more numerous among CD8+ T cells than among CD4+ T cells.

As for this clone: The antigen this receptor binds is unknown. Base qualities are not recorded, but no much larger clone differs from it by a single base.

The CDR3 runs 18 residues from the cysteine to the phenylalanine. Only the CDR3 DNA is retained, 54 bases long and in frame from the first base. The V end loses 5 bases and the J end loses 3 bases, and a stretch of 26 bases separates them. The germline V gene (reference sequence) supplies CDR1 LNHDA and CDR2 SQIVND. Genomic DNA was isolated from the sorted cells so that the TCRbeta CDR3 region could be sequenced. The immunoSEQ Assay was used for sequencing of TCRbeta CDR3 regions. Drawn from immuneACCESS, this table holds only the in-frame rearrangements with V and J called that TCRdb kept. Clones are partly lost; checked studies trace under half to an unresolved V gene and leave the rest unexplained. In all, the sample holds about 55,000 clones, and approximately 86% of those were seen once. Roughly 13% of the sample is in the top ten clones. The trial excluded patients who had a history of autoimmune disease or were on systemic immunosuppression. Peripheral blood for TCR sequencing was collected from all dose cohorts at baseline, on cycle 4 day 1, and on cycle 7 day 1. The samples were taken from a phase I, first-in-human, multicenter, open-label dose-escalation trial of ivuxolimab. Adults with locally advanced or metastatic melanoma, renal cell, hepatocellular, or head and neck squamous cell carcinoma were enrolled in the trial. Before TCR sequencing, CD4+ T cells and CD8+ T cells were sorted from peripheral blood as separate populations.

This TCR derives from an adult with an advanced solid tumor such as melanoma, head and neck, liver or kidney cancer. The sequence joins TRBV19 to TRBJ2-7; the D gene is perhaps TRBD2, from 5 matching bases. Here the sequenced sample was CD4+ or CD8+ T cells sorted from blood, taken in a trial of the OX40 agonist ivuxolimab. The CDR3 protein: CASSSRGLALGVYYEQYF. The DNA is TGTGCCAGTAGTTCACGAGGACTGGCCCTCGGCGTTTACTACGAGCAGTACTTC.